This TCR beta chain was identified in a study of spatial heterogeneity in lung cancer. Study-level background: Consistently, beta-chain sequences turned up in larger numbers than alpha-chain sequences did.

The time point was: sample taken at primary tumor resection. In each case, whole RNA from tumor, nontumor lung or frozen PBMC was sequenced unsorted. The donors were approximately 65 patients with non-small cell lung cancer that was early-stage and untreated. The study tagged each TCR cDNA molecule with a unique molecular identifier. TCRdb analysed the 5' RACE reads with MiXCR anew, one entry per CDR3 protein. The table has around 10,000 distinct CDR3 sequences, roughly 4% seen once. Comments on this clonotype: As an off-target read in a library built for alpha chains, this beta chain has a frequency of little significance.

This CDR3 contains 13 residues. The ends were cut back, 2 bases at V and 5 bases at J, with 11 bases in the middle. CDR1 is GTSNPN and CDR2 is SVGIG in the germline V gene (reference sequence). The V call is TRBV30, the J call TRBJ2-3; D perhaps matches TRBD1 (6 bases). Here the sequenced sample was normal lung tissue next to the tumor, taken at surgery. This TCR came from a male donor with early-stage non-small cell lung cancer. Here the CDR3 DNA reads TGTGCCTGGAGTTTGGGGGCGATAGATACGCAGTATTTT. This sequence encodes CAWSLGAIDTQYF.